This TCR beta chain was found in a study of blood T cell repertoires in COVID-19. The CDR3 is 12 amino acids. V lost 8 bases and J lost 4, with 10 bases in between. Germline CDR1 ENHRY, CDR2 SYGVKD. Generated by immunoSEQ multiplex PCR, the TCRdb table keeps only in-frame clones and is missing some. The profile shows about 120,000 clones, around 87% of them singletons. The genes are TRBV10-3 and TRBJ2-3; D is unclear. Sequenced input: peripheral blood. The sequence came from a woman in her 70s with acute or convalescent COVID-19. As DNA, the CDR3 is TGTGCCATCGGCCGGGTCCCAGATACGCAGTATTTT. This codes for CAIGRVPDTQYF.